The rows below give T cell receptor beta chains drawn from one sample of a study of blood T cell repertoires in COVID-19. Repertoires were generated with immunoSEQ multiplex PCR, while TCRdb's copy carries only in-frame clones and drops some. The sample has about 54,000 clones, approximately 89% seen once; the top ten hold about 3%. Sequencing was done on a sample of peripheral blood. These receptors originate from a human donor in a cohort sampled during active COVID-19. The CDR3 runs from the conserved cysteine through the conserved F or W. The order of the fields is D gene, J gene, V gene, clone size, CDR3 protein, CDR3 DNA. A D gene is named only where the DNA matches it firmly. Size is omitted from some rows. Given values are once, few, many or a class for expanded clones.

d_gene: -; j_gene: TRBJ1-4; v_gene: TRBV7-9; abundance: -; CDR3aa: CASSFTGLVDEKLFF; CDR3nt: TGTGCCAGCAGCTTCACAGGGCTGGTGGATGAAAAACTGTTTTTT
d_gene: TRBD1; j_gene: TRBJ1-4; v_gene: TRBV5-5; abundance: -; CDR3aa: CASSVRDRGGGEKLFF; CDR3nt: TGTGCCAGCAGCGTTCGGGACAGGGGTGGTGGTGAAAAACTGTTTTTT
d_gene: -; j_gene: TRBJ1-6; v_gene: TRBV7-8; abundance: -; CDR3aa: CASSARTEPTPNSPLHF; CDR3nt: TGTGCCAGCAGCGCGCGGACAGAACCCACCCCTAATTCACCCCTCCACTTT
d_gene: TRBD1; j_gene: TRBJ1-2; v_gene: TRBV6-5; abundance: -; CDR3aa: CASRPDRGHNYGYTF; CDR3nt: TGTGCCAGCAGGCCTGACAGGGGGCACAACTATGGCTACACCTTC
d_gene: -; j_gene: TRBJ1-5; v_gene: TRBV12-3/TRBV12-4; abundance: -; CDR3aa: CASSLWQRRGQHF; CDR3nt: TGTGCCAGCAGTCTATGGCAACGGAGGGGACAGCATTTT
d_gene: -; j_gene: TRBJ1-4; v_gene: TRBV5-1; abundance: -; CDR3aa: CASRVLQGAANEKLFF; CDR3nt: TGCGCCAGCAGAGTCCTGCAGGGTGCTGCTAATGAAAAACTGTTTTTT
d_gene: -; j_gene: TRBJ1-1; v_gene: TRBV27; abundance: once; CDR3aa: CASSVNRWVNTEAFF; CDR3nt: TGTGCCAGCAGTGTGAACAGGTGGGTGAACACTGAAGCTTTCTTT
d_gene: -; j_gene: TRBJ1-1; v_gene: TRBV6-5; abundance: -; CDR3aa: CASSYSGGLNTEAFF; CDR3nt: TGTGCCAGCAGTTACTCGGGCGGGCTGAACACTGAAGCTTTCTTT
d_gene: TRBD1; j_gene: TRBJ1-5; v_gene: TRBV6-1; abundance: few; CDR3aa: CASSEQGEGNQPQHF; CDR3nt: TGTGCCAGCAGTGAACAGGGGGAAGGCAATCAGCCCCAGCATTTT
d_gene: TRBD2; j_gene: TRBJ2-5; v_gene: TRBV7-8; abundance: -; CDR3aa: CASSSSGLKETQYF; CDR3nt: TGTGCCAGCAGCAGTAGCGGGCTCAAAGAGACCCAGTACTTC